Below are 18 T cell receptor beta chains sequenced from a single sample in a study of shared clonotypes between healthy human individuals. The repertoire was sequenced with immunoSEQ multiplex PCR; TCRdb's copy has only in-frame clones and lacks some. Found here are 1,500,000 or so clones, more than 95% of them singletons; the top ten hold about 1%. Sequencing was done on a sample of naive CD4+ T cells sorted from blood. The subset is: CD45RA+ positively selected. These TCRs come from a man younger than 40 in good health.

The gene calls are TRBV6-6 and TRBJ2-7; D perhaps matches TRBD1 (7 bases). CDR1 and CDR2 from the germline V gene are MNHNY and SVGAGI (reference sequence). V shed 6 bases and J shed 1 base, with 16 bases lying between them. The CDR3 loop spans 15 amino acids. The CDR3 here is CASSIPAGGSYEQYF. CDR3 nucleotides: TGTGCCAGCAGCATACCGGCAGGGGGGTCCTACGAGCAGTACTTC.

CDR3 residues: CASSEHDAGLWAGGAYNEQFF. The CDR3 nucleotides are TGTGCCAGCAGTGAACACGATGCTGGGCTTTGGGCGGGAGGAGCCTACAATGAGCAGTTCTTC. The chain recombines TRBV2 with TRBJ2-1, with 8 bases matching TRBD2. CDR1 is SNHLY and CDR2 is FYNNEI in the germline V gene. The junction had 20 bases not matched to a gene; V was cut back by 2 bases and J by 2 bases. There are 21 residues in the CDR3. The entire variable domain, with the rest obtained from reference TRBV2 and TRBJ2-1, is as follows: EPEVTQTPSHQVTQMGQEVILRCVPISNHLYFYWYRQILGQKVEFLVSFYNNEISEKSEIFDDQFSVERPDGSNFTLKIRSTKLEDSAMYFCASSEHDAGLWAGGAYNEQFFGPGTRLTVL.

The chain links TRBV5-4 to TRBJ2-5; 7 bases align to TRBD1. Germline V gives CDR1 SGHNT, CDR2 YYREEE (reference sequence). The CDR3 is made up of 14 amino acids. With V trimmed by 4 bases and J by 2 bases, 5 bases remained unmatched. CDR3 in amino acids: CASSQGQLQETQYF. The DNA of the CDR3 is TGTGCCAGCAGCCAGGGACAGCTACAAGAGACCCAGTACTTC.

This rearrangement joins TRBV5-1 to TRBJ2-7, with 7 bases that match TRBD1. The CDR3 is 14 residues long. Germline values: CDR1 SGHRS, CDR2 YFSETQ. V dropped 4 bases and J dropped 5; count of bases not matched to a gene: 9. CDR3 in amino acids: CASSPGTDGNEQYF. The DNA for the CDR3 is TGCGCCAGCAGCCCGGGGACAGATGGCAACGAGCAGTACTTC. Looking up the rest from reference TRBV5-1 and TRBJ2-7 gives the full variable domain: KAGVTQTPRYLIKTRGQQVTLSCSPISGHRSVSWYQQTPGQGLQFLFEYFSETQRNKGNFPGRFSGRQFSNSRSEMNVSTLELGDSALYLCASSPGTDGNEQYFGPGTRLTVT.

The genes are TRBV11-1 and TRBJ2-5, with 10 positions matching TRBD1. Losses at the gene ends were 6 bases for V and 5 bases for J; bases not matched to a gene: 12. This CDR3 is built from 16 residues. In germline, CDR1 is SGHAT, CDR2 FQDESV (reference sequence). CDR3 region: CASSRPGQGYVETQYF. The CDR3 nucleotides read TGTGCCAGCAGTCGTCCGGGACAGGGGTACGTGGAGACCCAGTACTTC.

The rearrangement joins TRBV9 to TRBJ1-4; the D is unclear. The V end lost 0 bases, the J end lost 8 bases, and 8 bases lay between the germline ends. The germline V gene encodes CDR1 SGDLS and CDR2 YYNGEE. The CDR3 is made up of 13 amino acids. CDR3 coding DNA: TGTGCCAGCAGCGTAGCCCCGAGGGAAAAACTGTTTTTT. Protein sequence: CASSVAPREKLFF.

The J gene is TRBJ2-2, the V gene TRBV4-1; no reliable D call. The CDR3 covers 15 residues. V was clipped by 0 bases and J by 1 base, with 6 bases between them. Germline lookup yields CDR1 MGHRA and CDR2 YSYEKL. The CDR3 is CASSQETVNTGELFF. The CDR3, as DNA: TGCGCCAGCAGCCAAGAGACGGTGAACACCGGGGAGCTGTTTTTT.

The count of this clone is one. The rearrangement joins TRBV7-2 to TRBJ2-7; 9 nucleotides line up with TRBD2. Germline assignment: CDR1 SGHTA and CDR2 FQGNSA. V lost 2 bases and J lost 3; bases outside the gene matches: 5. There are 15 residues in the CDR3. In DNA, the CDR3 is TGTGCCAGCAGCTTAACCGGGACTAGCTTCTACGAGCAGTACTTC. Its protein product is CASSLTGTSFYEQYF. Together with reference TRBV7-2 and TRBJ2-7, the CDR3 gives the full variable domain: GAGVSQSPSNKVTEKGKDVELRCDPISGHTALYWYRQSLGQGLEFLIYFQGNSAPDKSGLPSDRFSAERTGGSVSTLTIQRTQQEDSAVYLCASSLTGTSFYEQYFGPGTRLTVT.

CDR3 loop: CASSPKRGRADDEQFF. The CDR3 coding sequence is TGTGCCAGCAGCCCAAAACGAGGGAGGGCCGATGATGAGCAGTTCTTC. This chain connects TRBV7-9 to TRBJ2-1, with TRBD2 matching 7 bases. This CDR3 has 16 residues. After removal of 5 bases from V and 8 bases from J, the junction contained 15 bases not matched to a gene. Germline assignment: CDR1 SEHNR and CDR2 FQNEAQ (reference sequence). The variable domain in full, completed from reference TRBV7-9 and TRBJ2-1, reads DTGVSQNPRHKITKRGQNVTFRCDPISEHNRLYWYRQTLGQGPEFLTYFQNEAQLEKSRLLSDRFSAERPKGSFSTLEIQRTEQGDSAMYLCASSPKRGRADDEQFFGPGTRLTVL.

The chain has TRBV29-1 and TRBJ2-3; weak D call: TRBD2 (5 bases). Per the germline V gene, CDR1 is SQVTM and CDR2 is ANQGSEA. The CDR3 consists of 12 residues. V lost 4 bases to trimming and J lost 8 bases, with 13 bases between them. CDR3 sequence: CSVGVGSGTQYF. The CDR3 DNA follows: TGCAGCGTTGGCGTAGGGAGCGGTACGCAGTATTTT.

The J gene is TRBJ2-1, the V gene TRBV19; 8 bases are shared with TRBD1. There are 16 residues in the CDR3. With 5 bases clipped from V and 6 bases from J, the junction kept 12 bases outside the gene matches. The germline V gene has CDR1 LNHDA and CDR2 SQIVND (reference sequence). The CDR3 DNA reads TGTGCCAGTAGTGAGGGACAGGTACTCCTCTTCAATGAGCAGTTCTTC. This encodes CASSEGQVLLFNEQFF.

This chain links TRBV14 with TRBJ2-5, with 7 bases lining up with TRBD1. Germline-derived CDR1 and CDR2 are SGHDN and FVKESK. The CDR3 is made up of 14 amino acids. Trimming took 8 bases from V and 0 from J; bases not matched to a gene: 6. The CDR3 sequence is CASVGTANQETQYF. CDR3 coding DNA: TGTGCCAGCGTTGGGACAGCCAACCAAGAGACCCAGTACTTC.

This clone was seen only once. The chain carries TRBV5-4 and TRBJ2-5; TRBD2 matches 12 bases. The CDR3 has 15 residues. V lost 4 bases, J lost 3 bases, and 4 bases stayed unmatched. Germline values: CDR1 SGHNT, CDR2 YYREEE (reference sequence). The CDR3 sequence: CASSLTSGSKETQYF. In nucleotides, the CDR3 is TGTGCCAGCAGCCTGACTAGCGGGAGCAAAGAGACCCAGTACTTC.

The chain links TRBV11-2 to TRBJ2-7; D remains ambiguous. There are 14 residues in the CDR3. CDR1 and CDR2 from the germline V gene are SGHAT and FQNNGV. Trimming stripped 3 bases from V and 6 bases from J, with 15 bases between. The CDR3 sequence: CASSFPVLMGEQYF. The CDR3 DNA is TGTGCCAGCAGCTTCCCCGTACTGATGGGCGAGCAGTACTTC. The complete variable domain, with remaining parts taken from reference TRBV11-2 and TRBJ2-7, reads EAGVAQSPRYKIIEKRQSVAFWCNPISGHATLYWYQQILGQGPKLLIQFQNNGVVDDSQLPKDRFSAERLKGVDSTLKIQPAKLEDSAVYLCASSFPVLMGEQYFGPGTRLTVT.

V gene TRBV18 combines with J gene TRBJ1-4, with D possibly being TRBD1 (5 bases). Germline values: CDR1 KGHSH, CDR2 LQKENI. The V end lost 4 bases, the J end lost 8 bases, and 14 bases lay between the germline ends. CDR3 size: 14 residues. The CDR3 coding sequence is TGTGCCAGCTCACTAGACAGTGGGAACGAAAAACTGTTTTTT. Residues: CASSLDSGNEKLFF. Complete variable domain (other parts from reference TRBV18 and TRBJ1-4): NAGVMQNPRHLVRRRGQEARLRCSPMKGHSHVYWYRQLPEEGLKFMVYLQKENIIDESGMPKERFSAEFPKEGPSILRIQQVVRGDSAAYFCASSLDSGNEKLFFGSGTQLSVL.

The CDR3 bases are TGTGCCAGCAGTTCGACCCGAGGGCGGGGTTACTACGAGCAGTACTTC. Its protein is CASSSTRGRGYYEQYF. V is TRBV2 and J is TRBJ2-7; possible D gene TRBD2, 6 bases. The CDR3 loop spans 16 amino acids. Germline V lookup: CDR1 SNHLY, CDR2 FYNNEI. V was cut by 5 bases and J by 3 bases, with 20 bases left in between.

This clone has a single count. The chain has TRBV28 and TRBJ2-3; D is uncertain. V lost 3 bases and J 4 bases, leaving 11 bases between the germline ends. The CDR3 runs to 14 residues. CDR1 is MDHEN and CDR2 is SYDVKM in the germline V gene. This CDR3 is CASSLRLVSDTQYF. CDR3 bases: TGTGCCAGCAGTTTGCGATTGGTGTCAGATACGCAGTATTTT.

Note on this clone: The sample contains more than one DNA sequence encoding this CDR3. This chain joins TRBV6-1 and TRBJ2-7; no reliable D call. The CDR3 covers 11 residues. Looked up from germline, CDR1 is MNHNS and CDR2 is SASEGT. Trimming took 2 bases from V and 4 from J, leaving 3 bases between them. The CDR3 nucleotides read TGTGCCAGCAGTGAACCTTACGAGCAGTACTTC. It is translated as CASSEPYEQYF.